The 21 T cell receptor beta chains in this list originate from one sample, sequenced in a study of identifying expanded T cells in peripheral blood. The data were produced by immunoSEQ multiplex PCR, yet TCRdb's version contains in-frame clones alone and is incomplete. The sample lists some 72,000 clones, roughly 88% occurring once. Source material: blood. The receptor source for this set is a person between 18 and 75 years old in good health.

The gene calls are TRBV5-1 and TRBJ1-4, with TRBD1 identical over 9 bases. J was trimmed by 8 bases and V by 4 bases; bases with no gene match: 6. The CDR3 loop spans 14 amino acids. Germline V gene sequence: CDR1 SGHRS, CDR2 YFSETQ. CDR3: CASSAGQGGEKLFF. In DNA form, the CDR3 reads TGCGCCAGCAGCGCGGGACAGGGAGGCGAAAAACTGTTTTTT.

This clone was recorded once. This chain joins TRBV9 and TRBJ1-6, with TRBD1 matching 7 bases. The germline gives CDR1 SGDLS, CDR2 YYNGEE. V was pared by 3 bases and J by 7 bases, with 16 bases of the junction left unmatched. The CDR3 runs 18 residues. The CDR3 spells CASSGGALHRGKNSPLHF. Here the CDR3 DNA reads TGTGCCAGCAGCGGGGGAGCACTGCACAGGGGAAAGAATTCACCCCTCCACTTT.

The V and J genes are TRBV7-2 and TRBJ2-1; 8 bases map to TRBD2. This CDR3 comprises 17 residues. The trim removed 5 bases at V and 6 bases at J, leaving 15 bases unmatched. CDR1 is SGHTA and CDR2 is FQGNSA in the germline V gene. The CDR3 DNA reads TGTGCCAGCAGCCGACGTTCCCGGGGGGGCGGGATCAATGAGCAGTTCTTC. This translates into CASSRRSRGGGINEQFF. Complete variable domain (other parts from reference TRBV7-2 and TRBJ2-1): GAGVSQSPSNKVTEKGKDVELRCDPISGHTALYWYRQSLGQGLEFLIYFQGNSAPDKSGLPSDRFSAERTGGSVSTLTIQRTQQEDSAVYLCASSRRSRGGGINEQFFGPGTRLTVL.

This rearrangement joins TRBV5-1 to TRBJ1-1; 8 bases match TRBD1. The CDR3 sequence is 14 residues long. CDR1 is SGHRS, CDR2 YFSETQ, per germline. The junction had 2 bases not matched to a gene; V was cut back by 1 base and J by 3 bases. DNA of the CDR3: TGCGCCAGCAGCTTGCAGACAGGGGACACTGAAGCTTTCTTT. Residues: CASSLQTGDTEAFF.

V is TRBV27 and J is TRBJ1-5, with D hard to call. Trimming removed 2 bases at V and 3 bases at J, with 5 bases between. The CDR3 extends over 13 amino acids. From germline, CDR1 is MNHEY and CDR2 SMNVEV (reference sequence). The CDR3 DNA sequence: TGTGCCAGCAGTTTAACCATCAATCAGCCCCAGCATTTT. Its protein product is CASSLTINQPQHF.

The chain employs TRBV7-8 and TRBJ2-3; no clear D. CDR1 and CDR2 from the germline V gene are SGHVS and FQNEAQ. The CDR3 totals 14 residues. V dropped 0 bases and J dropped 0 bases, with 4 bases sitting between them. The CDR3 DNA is TGTGCCAGCAGCTTAGCGCGGAGCACAGATACGCAGTATTTT. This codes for CASSLARSTDTQYF.

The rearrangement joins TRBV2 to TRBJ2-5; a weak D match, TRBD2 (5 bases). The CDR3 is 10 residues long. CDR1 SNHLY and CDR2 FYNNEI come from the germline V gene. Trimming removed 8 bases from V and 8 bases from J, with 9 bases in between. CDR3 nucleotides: TGTGCCAGCGAGGGCCGAACCCAGTACTTC. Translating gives CASEGRTQYF.

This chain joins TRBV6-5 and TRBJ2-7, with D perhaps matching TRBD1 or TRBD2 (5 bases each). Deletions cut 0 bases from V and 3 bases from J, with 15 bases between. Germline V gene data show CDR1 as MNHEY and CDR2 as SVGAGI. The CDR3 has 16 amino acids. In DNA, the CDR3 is TGTGCCAGCAGTTACTCGTCTTGGGACCGGAACTACGAGCAGTACTTC. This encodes CASSYSSWDRNYEQYF.

CDR3 in DNA: TGTGCCAGCAGCGTGAGGGCGGGACCCAACTATGGCTACACCTTC. The encoded protein is CASSVRAGPNYGYTF. This chain uses TRBV9 with TRBJ1-2, with a tentative D call TRBD1 (5 bases). The CDR3 covers 15 residues. V lost 2 bases, J lost 2 bases, and 13 bases lay in between. Germline lookup yields CDR1 SGDLS and CDR2 YYNGEE.

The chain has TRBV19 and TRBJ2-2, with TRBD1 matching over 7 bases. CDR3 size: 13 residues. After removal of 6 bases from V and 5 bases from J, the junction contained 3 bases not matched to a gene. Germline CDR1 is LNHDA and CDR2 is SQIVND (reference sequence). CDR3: CASRNRGTGELFF. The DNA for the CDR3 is TGTGCCAGTAGAAACAGGGGAACCGGGGAGCTGTTTTTT.

The CDR3 here is CASSQRLAGGTDTQYF. DNA for the CDR3: TGTGCCAGCAGCCAAAGACTAGCGGGAGGAACAGATACGCAGTATTTT. The V and J genes are TRBV5-4 and TRBJ2-3, with 13 bases identical to TRBD2. The CDR3 has 16 residues. Germline trimming cut 4 bases from V and 3 bases from J; bases unmatched to any gene: 5. Looked up from germline, CDR1 is SGHNT and CDR2 is YYREEE (reference sequence).

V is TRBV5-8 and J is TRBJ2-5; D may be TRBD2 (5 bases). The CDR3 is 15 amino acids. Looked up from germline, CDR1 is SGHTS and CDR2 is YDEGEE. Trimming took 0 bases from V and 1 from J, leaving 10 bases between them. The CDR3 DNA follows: TGTGCCAGCAGCTTGGGAGGAGGCAGCCAAGAGACCCAGTACTTC. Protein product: CASSLGGGSQETQYF.

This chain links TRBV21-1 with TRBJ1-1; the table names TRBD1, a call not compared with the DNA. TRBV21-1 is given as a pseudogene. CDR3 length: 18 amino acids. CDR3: CASSKAPDPVDRNTEAFF. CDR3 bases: TGTGCCAGCAGCAAAGCACCCGATCCCGTCGACAGGAACACTGAAGCTTTCTTT.

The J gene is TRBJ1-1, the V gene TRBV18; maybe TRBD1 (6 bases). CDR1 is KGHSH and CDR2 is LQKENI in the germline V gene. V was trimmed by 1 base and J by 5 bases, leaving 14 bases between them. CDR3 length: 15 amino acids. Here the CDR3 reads CASSPRAERGTEAFF. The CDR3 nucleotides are TGTGCCAGCTCACCACGCGCGGAGAGGGGGACTGAAGCTTTCTTT.

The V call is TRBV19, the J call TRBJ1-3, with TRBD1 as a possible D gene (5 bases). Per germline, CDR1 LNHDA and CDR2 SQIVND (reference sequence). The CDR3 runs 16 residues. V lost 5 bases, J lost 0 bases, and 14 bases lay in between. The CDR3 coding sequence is TGTGCCAGTAGTTTCACAGGAGACCCCTCTGGAAACACCATATATTTT. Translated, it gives CASSFTGDPSGNTIYF. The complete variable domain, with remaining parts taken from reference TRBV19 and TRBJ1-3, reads DGGITQSPKYLFRKEGQNVTLSCEQNLNHDAMYWYRQDPGQGLRLIYYSQIVNDFQKGDIAEGYSVSREKKESFPLTVTSAQKNPTAFYLCASSFTGDPSGNTIYFGEGSWLTVV.

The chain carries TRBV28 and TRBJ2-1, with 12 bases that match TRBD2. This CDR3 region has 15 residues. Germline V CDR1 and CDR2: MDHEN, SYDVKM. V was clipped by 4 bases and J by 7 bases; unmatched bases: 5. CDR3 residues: CASSSSGRARNEQFF. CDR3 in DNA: TGTGCCAGCAGTTCTAGCGGGAGGGCGCGGAATGAGCAGTTCTTC. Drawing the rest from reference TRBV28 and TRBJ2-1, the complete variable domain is DVKVTQSSRYLVKRTGEKVFLECVQDMDHENMFWYRQDPGLGLRLIYFSYDVKMKEKGDIPEGYSVSREKKERFSLILESASTNQTSMYLCASSSSGRARNEQFFGPGTRLTVL.

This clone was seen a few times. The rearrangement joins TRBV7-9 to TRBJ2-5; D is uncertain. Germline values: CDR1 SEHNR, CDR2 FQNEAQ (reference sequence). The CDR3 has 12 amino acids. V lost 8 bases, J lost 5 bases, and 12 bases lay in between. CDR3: CASGLTGETQYF. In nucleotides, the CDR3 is TGTGCCAGCGGTCTTACCGGGGAGACCCAGTACTTC.

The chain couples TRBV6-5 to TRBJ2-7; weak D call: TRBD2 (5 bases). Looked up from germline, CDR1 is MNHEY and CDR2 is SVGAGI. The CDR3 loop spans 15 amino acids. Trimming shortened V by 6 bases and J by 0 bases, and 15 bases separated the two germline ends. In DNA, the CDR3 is TGTGCCAGCAGCTCACTGGCCGGGGTCTCCTACGAGCAGTACTTC. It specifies CASSSLAGVSYEQYF.

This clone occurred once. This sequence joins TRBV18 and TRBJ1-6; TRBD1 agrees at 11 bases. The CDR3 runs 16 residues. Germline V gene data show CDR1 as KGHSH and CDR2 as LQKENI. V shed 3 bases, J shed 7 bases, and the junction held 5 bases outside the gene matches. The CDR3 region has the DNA TGTGCCAGCTCACCCTCCGGGACAGGGGGAAATTCACCCCTCCACTTT. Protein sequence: CASSPSGTGGNSPLHF.

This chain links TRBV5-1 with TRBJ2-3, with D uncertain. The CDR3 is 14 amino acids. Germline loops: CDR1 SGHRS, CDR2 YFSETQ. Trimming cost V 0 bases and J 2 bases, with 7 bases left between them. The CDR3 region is CASSLDDPTDTQYF. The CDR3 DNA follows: TGCGCCAGCAGCTTGGACGACCCCACAGATACGCAGTATTTT.

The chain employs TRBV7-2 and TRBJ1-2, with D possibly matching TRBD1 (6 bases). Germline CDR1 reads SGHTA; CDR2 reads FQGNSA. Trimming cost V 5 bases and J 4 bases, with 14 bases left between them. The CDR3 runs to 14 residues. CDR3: CASSVYRESYGYTF. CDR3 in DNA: TGTGCCAGCAGCGTCTACAGGGAGAGCTATGGCTACACCTTC.